These 11 T cell receptor beta chains originate from one sample sequenced in a study of blood T cell repertoires in COVID-19. TCRdb keeps only in-frame clones here, not all; method: immunoSEQ multiplex PCR. The data show roughly 86,000 clones, around 84% seen once. The sample taken for sequencing was peripheral blood. Receptors were obtained from a man aged 40-49 years with acute or convalescent COVID-19.

V and J are TRBV3-1 (or the pseudogene TRBV3-2) and TRBJ2-7; the match to TRBD1 covers 12 bases. V was clipped by 10 bases and J by 7 bases; unmatched bases: 8. Looked up from germline, CDR1 is LGHDT and CDR2 is YNNKEL (reference sequence). The CDR3 has 13 amino acids. CDR3 sequence: CATSGTGGREQYF. The CDR3 DNA reads as TGTGCCACCTCCGGGACAGGGGGCCGGGAGCAGTACTTC.

The V gene is TRBV15, the J gene TRBJ1-3; 8 bases line up with TRBD1. Germline V CDR1 and CDR2: LNHNV, YYDKDF (reference sequence). The V and J ends lost 5 bases and 0 bases, in that order; junction bases with no gene match: 6. This CDR3 comprises 16 residues. CDR3 in amino acids: CATSPRTGNSGNTIYF. In nucleotides, the CDR3 is TGTGCCACCAGCCCGCGGACAGGGAACTCTGGAAACACCATATATTTT.

The chain recombines TRBV3-1 (or the pseudogene TRBV3-2) with TRBJ1-1; no firm D call. Germline V lookup: CDR1 LGHDT, CDR2 YNNKEL (reference sequence). V was clipped by 0 bases and J by 11 bases, with 13 bases between them. The CDR3 consists of 13 residues. CDR3 coding DNA: TGTGCCAGCAGCCAAGACTGGGCGAGGAGGGCTTTCTTT. Protein product: CASSQDWARRAFF.

The rearrangement uses TRBV7-2 and TRBJ2-3; 8 positions agree with TRBD2. Germline CDR1 is SGHTA and CDR2 is FQGNSA. Trimming at V came to 1 base and at J to 0 bases, leaving 9 bases not matched to a gene. This CDR3 spans 18 amino acids. Here the CDR3 reads CASSLVGTRGVSTDTQYF. The DNA of the CDR3 is TGTGCCAGCAGCTTAGTAGGGACTAGGGGGGTCAGCACAGATACGCAGTATTTT.

The CDR3 DNA sequence: TGTGCCAGTAGGGCCCCGGGAGGCAGTACTAACTATGGCTACACCTTC. Protein: CASRAPGGSTNYGYTF. The genes are TRBV19 and TRBJ1-2; D not resolved. The ends were cut back, 6 bases at V and 0 bases at J, with 17 bases in the middle. Germline CDR1 and CDR2: LNHDA and SQIVND (reference sequence). The CDR3 length is 16 residues.

This sequence joins TRBV7-2 and TRBJ2-1; D may be TRBD1 (5 bases). This CDR3 contains 15 residues. Trimming removed 6 bases from V and 4 bases from J, with 16 bases in between. From germline, CDR1 is SGHTA and CDR2 FQGNSA. The CDR3 sequence is CASRPPRTPYNEQFF. The DNA of the CDR3 is TGTGCCAGCAGGCCCCCCAGGACACCTTACAATGAGCAGTTCTTC.

The chain couples TRBV4-3 to TRBJ1-1, with D perhaps matching TRBD1 (5 bases). This CDR3 is 14 amino acids long. Trimming removed 6 bases from V and 3 bases from J, with 14 bases in between. Per the germline V gene, CDR1 is LGHNA and CDR2 is YSLEER. For the CDR3, the DNA is TGCGCCAGCAGGGGGGGTAACCTTGACACTGAAGCTTTCTTT. It translates to CASRGGNLDTEAFF.

J is TRBJ1-6 and V is TRBV10-2, with D possibly being TRBD1 (5 bases). V was pared by 8 bases and J by 7 bases, with 15 bases between. The CDR3 loop spans 14 amino acids. Per germline, CDR1 WSHSY and CDR2 SAAADI. The CDR3 nucleotides are TGCGCCAGCCAGGGTGGGGTAAGGAATTCACCCCTCCACTTT. Amino acid sequence: CASQGGVRNSPLHF.

V usage is TRBV4-1 and J usage is TRBJ2-1; D is possibly TRBD2 (6 bases). CDR3 length equals 13 residues. V lost 4 bases to trimming and J lost 8 bases, with 12 bases between them. Germline lookup yields CDR1 MGHRA and CDR2 YSYEKL. CDR3 amino acids: CASSPVGGHEQFF. CDR3 nucleotides: TGCGCCAGCAGCCCAGTTGGAGGGCATGAGCAGTTCTTC.

The rearrangement links TRBV30 to TRBJ1-1, with TRBD1 as a possible D gene (6 bases). Germline V gene sequence: CDR1 GTSNPN, CDR2 SVGIG (reference sequence). CDR3 size: 13 residues. Trimming stripped 4 bases from V and 7 bases from J, with 16 bases between. CDR3 sequence reads: CAWIGQGRNEAFF. For the CDR3, the DNA is TGTGCCTGGATTGGGCAGGGGAGAAATGAAGCTTTCTTT.

This chain connects TRBV7-3 to TRBJ2-3; D is undetermined. The CDR3 length is 15 residues. The germline V gene has CDR1 SGHTA and CDR2 FQGTGA. V shed 0 bases and J shed 0 bases, with 7 bases lying between them. The CDR3 here is CASSLTHGSTDTQYF. For the CDR3, the DNA is TGTGCCAGCAGCTTAACCCACGGGAGCACAGATACGCAGTATTTT.